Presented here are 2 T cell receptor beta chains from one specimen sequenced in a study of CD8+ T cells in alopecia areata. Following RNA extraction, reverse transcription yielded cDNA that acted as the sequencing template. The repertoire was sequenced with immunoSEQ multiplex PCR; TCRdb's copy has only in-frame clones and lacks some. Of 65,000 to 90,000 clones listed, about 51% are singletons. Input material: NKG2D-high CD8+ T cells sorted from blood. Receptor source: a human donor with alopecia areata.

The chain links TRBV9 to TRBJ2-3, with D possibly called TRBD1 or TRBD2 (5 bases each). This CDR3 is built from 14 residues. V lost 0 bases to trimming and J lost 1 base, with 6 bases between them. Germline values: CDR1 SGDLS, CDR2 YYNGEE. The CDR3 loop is CASSVGDGTDTQYF. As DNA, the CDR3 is TGTGCCAGCAGCGTAGGGGACGGCACAGATACGCAGTATTTT.

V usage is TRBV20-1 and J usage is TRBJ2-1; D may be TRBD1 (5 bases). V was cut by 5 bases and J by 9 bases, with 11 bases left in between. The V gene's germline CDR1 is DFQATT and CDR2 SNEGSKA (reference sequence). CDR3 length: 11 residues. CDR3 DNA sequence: TGCAGTGCTCGCCTGGGGCGTGAGCAGTTCTTC. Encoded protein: CSARLGREQFF.